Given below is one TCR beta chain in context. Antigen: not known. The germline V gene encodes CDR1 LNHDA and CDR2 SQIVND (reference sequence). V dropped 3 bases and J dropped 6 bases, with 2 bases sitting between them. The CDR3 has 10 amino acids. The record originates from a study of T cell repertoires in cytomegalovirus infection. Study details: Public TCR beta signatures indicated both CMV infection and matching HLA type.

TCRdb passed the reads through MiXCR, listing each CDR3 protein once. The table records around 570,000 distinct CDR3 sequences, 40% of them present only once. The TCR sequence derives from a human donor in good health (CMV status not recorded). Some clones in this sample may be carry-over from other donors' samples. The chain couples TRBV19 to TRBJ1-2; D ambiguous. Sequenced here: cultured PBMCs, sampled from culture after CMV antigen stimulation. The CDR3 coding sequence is TGTGCCAGTAGTATGAATGGCTACACCTTC. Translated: CASSMNGYTF. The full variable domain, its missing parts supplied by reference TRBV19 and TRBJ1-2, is DGGITQSPKYLFRKEGQNVTLSCEQNLNHDAMYWYRQDPGQGLRLIYYSQIVNDFQKGDIAEGYSVSREKKESFPLTVTSAQKNPTAFYLCASSMNGYTFGSGTRLTVV.